One sample yielded the 23 T cell receptor beta chains listed below, sequenced in a study of response to subunit inactivated influenza vaccine. TCRdb reprocessed the RT-PCR reads with MiXCR, giving one entry per CDR3 protein. Of 650,000 to 700,000 distinct CDR3 sequences listed, 15% to 17% are singletons. Here the sequenced sample was PBMCs from blood, taken roughly 12 days after vaccination. The receptors here all came from a man in his forties or fifties who received an inactivated influenza vaccine.

This clonotype was detected a few times. The rearrangement joins TRBV7-9 to TRBJ2-5, with D uncertain. Trimming left V 3 bases short and J 4 bases short, with 18 bases between. This CDR3 comprises 16 residues. Germline V lookup: CDR1 SEHNR, CDR2 FQNEAQ (reference sequence). The CDR3 coding sequence is TGTGCCAGCAGCTTCCCCGTGGGCTATCGAGGAGAGACCCAGTACTTC. This codes for CASSFPVGYRGETQYF. Full variable domain (remainder filled in from reference TRBV7-9 and TRBJ2-5): DTGVSQNPRHKITKRGQNVTFRCDPISEHNRLYWYRQTLGQGPEFLTYFQNEAQLEKSRLLSDRFSAERPKGSFSTLEIQRTEQGDSAMYLCASSFPVGYRGETQYFGPGTRLLVL.

This clonotype was seen only a few times. The chain carries TRBV7-2 and TRBJ2-2, with 7 bases that match TRBD1. V dropped 11 bases and J dropped 0; count of bases not matched to a gene: 6. Germline lookup yields CDR1 SGHTA and CDR2 FQGNSA. The CDR3 covers 14 residues. The CDR3 sequence is CAVRGGANTGELFF. The CDR3 DNA sequence: TGTGCCGTAAGAGGGGGCGCGAACACCGGGGAGCTGTTTTTT.

The chain links TRBV9 to TRBJ1-2; unclear D gene. The germline gives CDR1 SGDLS, CDR2 YYNGEE. This CDR3 has 13 residues. Trimming shortened V by 0 bases and J by 10 bases, and 13 bases separated the two germline ends. The CDR3 nucleotides are TGTGCCAGCAGCGTAGGGACCTCTGTTGACTACACCTTC. It yields the protein CASSVGTSVDYTF.

This chain connects TRBV12-3 or TRBV12-4 to TRBJ2-6; D unclear. Trimming took 3 bases from V and 0 from J, leaving 12 bases between them. The CDR3 contains 17 residues. Here the CDR3 reads CASSFSSGSSGANVLTF. Written as DNA, the CDR3 is TGTGCCAGCAGTTTCAGTTCAGGCAGCTCTGGGGCCAACGTCCTGACTTTC.

This clonotype occurred many times. The chain couples TRBV28 to TRBJ2-7; 11 nucleotides match TRBD2. The V gene end was trimmed by 5 bases and the J gene end by 4 bases; junction bases not matched to a gene: 4. Germline loops: CDR1 MDHEN, CDR2 SYDVKM. The CDR3 sequence is 14 residues long. The CDR3 DNA follows: TGTGCCAGCAGTCAACTAGCGGGAGCATACGAGCAGTACTTC. Translated: CASSQLAGAYEQYF.

CDR3 residues: CASSAAIFEGGISYNEQFF. The CDR3 DNA is TGTGCCAGCAGCGCGGCTATATTTGAGGGGGGGATTTCCTACAATGAGCAGTTCTTC. The rearrangement links TRBV9 to TRBJ2-1; TRBD2 is a possible D gene (7 bases). This CDR3 is 19 amino acids long. Germline values: CDR1 SGDLS, CDR2 YYNGEE. Trimming pared 3 bases from V and 1 base from J, leaving 23 bases between.

This clonotype was counted between two and nine times. The chain links TRBV2 to TRBJ2-1; 8 bases align to TRBD2. V lost 3 bases and J lost 7; bases outside the gene matches: 5. The CDR3 length is 14 residues. Per germline, CDR1 SNHLY and CDR2 FYNNEI. CDR3 nucleotides: TGTGCCAGCAGTGATAGGGCGGGAGGTAATGAGCAGTTCTTC. Translating gives CASSDRAGGNEQFF.

The chain is built from TRBV7-9 and TRBJ2-3; a weak D match, TRBD2 (7 bases). Germline-derived CDR1 and CDR2 are SEHNR and FQNEAQ (reference sequence). CDR3 size: 15 residues. Trimming pared 5 bases from V and 5 bases from J, leaving 17 bases between. The CDR3 spells CASSPGRGGGDTQYF. In DNA form, the CDR3 reads TGTGCCAGCAGCCCCGGCAGGGGAGGGGGAGATACGCAGTATTTT.

The chain couples TRBV5-1 to TRBJ2-5; no definite D call. The ends were cut back, 0 bases at V and 5 bases at J, with 14 bases in the middle. Germline V CDR1 and CDR2: SGHRS, YFSETQ. This CDR3 has 15 amino acids. The CDR3 loop reads CASSLGLGMRETQYF. The CDR3 nucleotides are TGCGCCAGCAGCTTGGGGTTGGGGATGCGGGAGACCCAGTACTTC.

J is TRBJ2-7 and V is TRBV28, with D maybe TRBD2 (6 bases). The V end lost 5 bases, the J end lost 7 bases, and 12 bases lay between the germline ends. The CDR3 runs to 12 residues. Per the germline V gene, CDR1 is MDHEN and CDR2 is SYDVKM. CDR3 loop: CASSPASVEQYF. The CDR3 nucleotides are TGTGCCAGCAGTCCTGCTAGCGTAGAGCAGTACTTC.

This chain joins TRBV29-1 and TRBJ2-1, with TRBD1 matching over 9 bases. Per the germline V gene, CDR1 is SQVTM and CDR2 is ANQGSEA. Germline trimming cut 6 bases from V and 0 bases from J; bases unmatched to any gene: 6. CDR3 length: 15 residues. The chain's CDR3 is CSVRGGQGSYNEQFF. CDR3 DNA: TGCAGCGTCAGGGGGGGACAGGGCTCCTACAATGAGCAGTTCTTC.

The genes are TRBV20-1 and TRBJ2-3, with TRBD2 identical over 9 bases. The CDR3 is made up of 15 amino acids. Germline-derived CDR1 and CDR2 are DFQATT and SNEGSKA (reference sequence). V gave up 6 bases and J gave up 2 bases; unmatched junction bases: 9. CDR3: CSATSLAGDTDTQYF. CDR3 bases: TGCAGTGCGACTTCACTAGCGGGTGACACAGATACGCAGTATTTT.

J is TRBJ2-5 and V is TRBV5-1; 10 bases align to TRBD1. Trimming removed 5 bases from V and 5 bases from J; junction bases left unmatched: 9. The germline CDR1 and CDR2 sequences are SGHRS and YFSETQ. The CDR3 totals 15 residues. This chain's CDR3 is CASRNRDRGSETQYF. The CDR3 nucleotides read TGCGCCAGCAGGAACCGGGACAGGGGTTCGGAGACCCAGTACTTC.

This clonotype has a handful of counts. The V gene is TRBV5-5, the J gene TRBJ1-6, with D possibly TRBD1 on 5 matching bases. CDR3 length equals 15 residues. Germline assignment: CDR1 SGHKS and CDR2 YYEKEE (reference sequence). Trimming stripped 3 bases from V and 7 bases from J, with 14 bases between. The CDR3 DNA follows: TGTGCCAGCAGCTCCGCAGGGATTAAGAATTCACCCCTCCACTTT. This codes for CASSSAGIKNSPLHF.

The V and J genes are TRBV11-2 and TRBJ2-2, with 13 bases that match TRBD2. CDR3 length: 19 residues. The trim removed 5 bases at V and 6 bases at J, leaving 15 bases unmatched. Germline V gene lookup returns CDR1 SGHAT and CDR2 FQNNGV. The CDR3 DNA reads as TGTGCCAGCAGCCCCCCTAGGGTGACTAGCGGGAGGCTCCCCGGGGAGCTGTTTTTT. It encodes CASSPPRVTSGRLPGELFF.

This clonotype was recorded many times. CDR3 region: CASSQDYSWHYEQYF. The CDR3 DNA is TGTGCCAGCAGCCAAGACTACTCTTGGCACTACGAGCAGTACTTC. The chain carries TRBV4-2 and TRBJ2-7; unclear D gene. Germline loops: CDR1 LGHNA, CDR2 YNFKEQ. The CDR3 consists of 15 residues. V was clipped by 0 bases and J by 3 bases, with 12 bases between them.

The CDR3 loop is CASTTGEKGYEQYF. In DNA form, the CDR3 reads TGTGCCAGCACCACAGGGGAGAAGGGTTACGAGCAGTACTTC. The chain employs TRBV6-1 and TRBJ2-7; 7 nucleotides align to TRBD1. The J segment lost 4 bases and the V segment lost 7 bases, leaving 10 bases of the junction unmatched. This CDR3 is built from 14 residues. The germline gives CDR1 MNHNS, CDR2 SASEGT.

The V gene is TRBV12-3 or TRBV12-4, the J gene TRBJ1-5; D unresolved. This CDR3 has 13 amino acids. V was trimmed by 4 bases and J by 5 bases, leaving 9 bases between them. This CDR3 is CASSYAGDQPQHF. The CDR3 DNA reads as TGTGCCAGCAGTTATGCGGGAGATCAGCCCCAGCATTTT.

The chain uses TRBV29-1 and TRBJ2-5; D is possibly TRBD1 (5 bases). The CDR3 sequence is 10 residues long. Per the germline V gene, CDR1 is SQVTM and CDR2 is ANQGSEA. V lost 6 bases and J 7 bases, leaving 9 bases between the germline ends. The CDR3 region has the DNA TGCAGCGTAAACCAGGGGACCCAGTACTTC. Protein: CSVNQGTQYF.

This clonotype was recorded a few times. This chain links TRBV18 with TRBJ2-1; 9 nucleotides line up with TRBD2. The germline gives CDR1 KGHSH, CDR2 LQKENI. The trim removed 4 bases at V and 6 bases at J, leaving 7 bases unmatched. CDR3 length: 15 residues. Written as DNA, the CDR3 is TGTGCCAGCTCACTAGCGGGAGCGGGGCGCAATGAGCAGTTCTTC. Amino acid sequence: CASSLAGAGRNEQFF.

This clonotype was counted a few times. The J gene is TRBJ2-1, the V gene TRBV5-6, with 11 bases identical to TRBD2. Losses at the gene ends were 4 bases for V and 10 bases for J; bases not matched to a gene: 13. This CDR3 contains 16 residues. Germline values: CDR1 SGHDT, CDR2 YYEEEE. CDR3 in amino acids: CASSLSLAGGLKEQFF. CDR3 nucleotides: TGTGCCAGCAGCCTCTCTCTAGCGGGGGGTCTTAAAGAGCAGTTCTTC.

The chain combines TRBV12-3 or TRBV12-4 with TRBJ1-2; the D is unclear. The CDR3 sequence is 13 residues long. V lost 3 bases to trimming and J lost 0 bases, with 5 bases between them. CDR3 residues: CASSFLANYGYTF. CDR3 DNA sequence: TGTGCCAGCAGTTTCCTAGCTAACTATGGCTACACCTTC.

The chain has TRBV20-1 and TRBJ1-5, with a tentative D call TRBD1 (5 bases). Germline V lookup: CDR1 DFQATT, CDR2 SNEGSKA (reference sequence). The CDR3 runs to 13 residues. The CDR3 DNA reads TGCAGGTTAGGGCCTGGGGGTAATCAGCCCCAGCATTTT. This encodes CRLGPGGNQPQHF.